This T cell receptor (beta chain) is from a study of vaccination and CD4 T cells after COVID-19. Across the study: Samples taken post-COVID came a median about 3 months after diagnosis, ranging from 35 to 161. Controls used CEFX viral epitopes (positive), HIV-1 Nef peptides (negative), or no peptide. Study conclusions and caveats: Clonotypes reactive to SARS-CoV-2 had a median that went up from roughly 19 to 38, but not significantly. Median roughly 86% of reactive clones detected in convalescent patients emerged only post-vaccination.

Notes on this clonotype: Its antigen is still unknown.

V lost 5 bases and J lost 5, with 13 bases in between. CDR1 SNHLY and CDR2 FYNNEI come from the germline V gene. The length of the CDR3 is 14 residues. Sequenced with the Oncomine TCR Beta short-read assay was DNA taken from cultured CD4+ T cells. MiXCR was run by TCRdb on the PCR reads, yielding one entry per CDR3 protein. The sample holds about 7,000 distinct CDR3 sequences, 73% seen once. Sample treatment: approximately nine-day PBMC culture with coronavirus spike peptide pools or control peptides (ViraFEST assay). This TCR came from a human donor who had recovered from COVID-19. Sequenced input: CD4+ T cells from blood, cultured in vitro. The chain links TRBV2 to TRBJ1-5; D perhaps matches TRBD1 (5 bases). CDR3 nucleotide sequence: TGTGCCAGCAGTATGGTGTCAGGGCATCAGCCCCAGCATTTT. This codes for CASSMVSGHQPQHF.